A single sample is the source of the 9 T cell receptor beta chains below, sequenced in a study of blood T cell repertoires in COVID-19. Clones were read by immunoSEQ multiplex PCR, and TCRdb kept only the in-frame ones, dropping some. The data show 150,000 to 200,000 clones, about four fifths seen once. The specimen was peripheral blood. These receptors were obtained from a woman aged 80 or over with acute or convalescent COVID-19.

The chain employs TRBV6-6 and TRBJ1-2; D remains unclear. In germline, CDR1 is MNHNY, CDR2 SVGAGI (reference sequence). The CDR3 runs 13 residues. V was pared by 6 bases and J by 6 bases, with 14 bases between. The CDR3 DNA reads TGTGCCAGCAGACTCCCGGGCGGGCATGGCTACACCTTC. Translating gives CASRLPGGHGYTF.

This chain connects TRBV5-1 to TRBJ1-2, with D possibly matching TRBD1 (5 bases). V lost 1 base to trimming and J lost 6 bases, with 10 bases between them. This CDR3 has 13 amino acids. Germline V gene data show CDR1 as SGHRS and CDR2 as YFSETQ. The CDR3, as DNA: TGCGCCAGCAGCTTGAACGACAGAGATGGCTACACCTTC. It codes for CASSLNDRDGYTF.

This clone was observed a handful of times. The chain joins TRBV18 to TRBJ2-1; D perhaps matches TRBD2 (6 bases). This CDR3 comprises 15 residues. Germline CDR1 is KGHSH and CDR2 is LQKENI. V was clipped by 0 bases and J by 2 bases, with 8 bases between them. This CDR3 is CASSPPLATYNEQFF. The CDR3 nucleotides read TGTGCCAGCTCACCACCCCTAGCGACCTACAATGAGCAGTTCTTC.

V usage is TRBV10-1 and J usage is TRBJ1-1; maybe TRBD1 (6 bases). The CDR3 runs 14 residues. Germline V gene data show CDR1 as WNHNN and CDR2 as SYGVQD (reference sequence). The germline V and J ends were trimmed by 3 bases and 6 bases, with 14 bases remaining between them. CDR3 nucleotides: TGCGCCAGCAGTGAACGGACAGAGGTGTCTGAAGCTTTCTTT. Its translation is CASSERTEVSEAFF.

The sample holds one count of this clone. The chain carries TRBV6-5 and TRBJ1-2; D might be TRBD1 (6 bases). This CDR3 has 13 residues. Trimming stripped 6 bases from V and 7 bases from J, with 15 bases between. The germline CDR1 and CDR2 sequences are MNHEY and SVGAGI. The CDR3 loop is CASRPGGGSGYTF. In DNA, the CDR3 is TGTGCCAGCAGGCCTGGGGGGGGCTCTGGCTACACCTTC.

The chain couples TRBV4-1 to TRBJ2-7; 7 bases agree with TRBD1. The CDR3 extends over 16 amino acids. From germline, CDR1 is MGHRA and CDR2 YSYEKL. Trimming removed 1 base from V and 0 bases from J; junction bases left unmatched: 6. The CDR3 bases are TGCGCCAGCAGCCAAGTACCGGGACAGAGCTCCTACGAGCAGTACTTC. The encoded protein is CASSQVPGQSSYEQYF.

The chain links TRBV5-1 to TRBJ1-2, with D tentatively TRBD1 (6 bases). V dropped 4 bases and J dropped 1 base, with 14 bases sitting between them. The CDR3 is 15 amino acids. The germline V gene has CDR1 SGHRS and CDR2 YFSETQ. This chain's CDR3 is CASSDGTTVNYGYTF. The CDR3 DNA is TGCGCCAGCAGCGACGGGACAACTGTTAACTATGGCTACACCTTC.

This rearrangement joins TRBV12-3 or TRBV12-4 to TRBJ1-5, with D uncertain. V lost 3 bases to trimming and J lost 7 bases, with 10 bases between them. This CDR3 has 13 amino acids. The CDR3: CASSLGREQPQHF. CDR3 in DNA: TGTGCCAGCAGTTTGGGCAGAGAACAGCCCCAGCATTTT.

This chain connects TRBV4-2 to TRBJ1-6; the D is unclear. CDR1 is LGHNA and CDR2 is YNFKEQ in the germline V gene. CDR3 length equals 16 residues. Trimming left V 0 bases short and J 2 bases short, with 8 bases between. As DNA, the CDR3 is TGTGCCAGCAGCCAAGATAGCCAGACCTATAATTCACCCCTCCACTTT. Translating it yields CASSQDSQTYNSPLHF.